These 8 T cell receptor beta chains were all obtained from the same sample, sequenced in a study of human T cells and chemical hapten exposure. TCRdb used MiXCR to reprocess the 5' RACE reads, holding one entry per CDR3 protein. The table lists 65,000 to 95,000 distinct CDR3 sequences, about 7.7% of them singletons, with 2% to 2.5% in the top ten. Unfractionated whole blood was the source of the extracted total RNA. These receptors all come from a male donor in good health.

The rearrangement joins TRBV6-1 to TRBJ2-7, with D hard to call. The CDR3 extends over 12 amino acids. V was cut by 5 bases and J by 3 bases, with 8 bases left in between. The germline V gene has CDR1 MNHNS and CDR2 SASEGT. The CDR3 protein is CASSLTYYEQYF. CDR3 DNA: TGTGCCAGCAGTCTTACTTACTACGAGCAGTACTTC.

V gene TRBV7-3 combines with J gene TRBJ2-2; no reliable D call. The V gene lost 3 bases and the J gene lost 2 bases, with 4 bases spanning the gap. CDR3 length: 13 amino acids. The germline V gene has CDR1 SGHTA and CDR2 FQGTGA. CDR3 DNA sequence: TGTGCCAGCAGCTTCCCTAACACCGGGGAGCTGTTTTTT. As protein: CASSFPNTGELFF.

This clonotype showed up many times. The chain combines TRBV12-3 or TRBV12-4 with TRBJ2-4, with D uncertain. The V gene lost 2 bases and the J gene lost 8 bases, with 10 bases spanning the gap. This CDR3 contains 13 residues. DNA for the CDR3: TGTGCCAGCAGTTTATTAGACCCACACATTCAGTACTTC. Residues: CASSLLDPHIQYF.

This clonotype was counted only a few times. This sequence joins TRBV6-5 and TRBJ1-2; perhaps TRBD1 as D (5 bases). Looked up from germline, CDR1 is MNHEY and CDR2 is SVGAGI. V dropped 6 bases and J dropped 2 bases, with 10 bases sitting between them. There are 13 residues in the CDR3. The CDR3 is CASRQGGNYGYTF. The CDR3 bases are TGTGCCAGCAGGCAGGGAGGAAACTATGGCTACACCTTC.

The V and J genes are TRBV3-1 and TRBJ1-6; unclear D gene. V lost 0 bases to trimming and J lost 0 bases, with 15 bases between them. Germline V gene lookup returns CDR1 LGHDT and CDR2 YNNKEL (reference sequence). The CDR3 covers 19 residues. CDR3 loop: CASSQETWRASSYNSPLHF. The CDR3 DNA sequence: TGTGCCAGCAGCCAAGAAACTTGGAGGGCGAGCTCCTATAATTCACCCCTCCACTTT.

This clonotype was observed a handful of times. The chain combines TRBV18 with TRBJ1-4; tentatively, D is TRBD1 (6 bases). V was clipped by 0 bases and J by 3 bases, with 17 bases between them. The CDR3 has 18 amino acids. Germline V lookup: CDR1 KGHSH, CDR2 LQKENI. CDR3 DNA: TGTGCCAGCTCACCACCGGTCTTGAGAGGGGGACCTAATGAAAAACTGTTTTTT. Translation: CASSPPVLRGGPNEKLFF.

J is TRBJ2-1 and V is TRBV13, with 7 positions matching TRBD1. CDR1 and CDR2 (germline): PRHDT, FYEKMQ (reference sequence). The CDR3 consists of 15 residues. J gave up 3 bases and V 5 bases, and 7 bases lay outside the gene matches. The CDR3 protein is CASSRQGSLYNEQFF. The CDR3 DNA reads TGTGCCAGCAGCCGACAGGGAAGTCTCTACAATGAGCAGTTCTTC. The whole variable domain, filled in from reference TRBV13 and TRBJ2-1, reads AAGVIQSPRHLIKEKRETATLKCYPIPRHDTVYWYQQGPGQDPQFLISFYEKMQSDKGSIPDRFSAQQFSDYHSELNMSSLELGDSALYFCASSRQGSLYNEQFFGPGTRLTVL.

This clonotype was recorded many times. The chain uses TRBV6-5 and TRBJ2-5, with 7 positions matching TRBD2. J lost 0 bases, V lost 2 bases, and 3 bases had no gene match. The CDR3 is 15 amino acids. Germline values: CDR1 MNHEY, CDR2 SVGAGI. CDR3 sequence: CASSYLGTNQETQYF. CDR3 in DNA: TGTGCCAGCAGTTACCTAGGGACTAACCAAGAGACCCAGTACTTC.